This T cell receptor (beta chain) was sequenced in a study of neurological immune-mediated disorders. This clonotype was seen at least ten times. Unsorted libraries were prepared from 2 million PBMCs that had been stored at -80 C. Germline V lookup: CDR1 MNHEY, CDR2 SVGAGI. Losses at the gene ends were 2 bases for V and 0 bases for J; bases not matched to a gene: 3. The CDR3 runs to 16 residues. MiXCR was run by TCRdb on the 5' RACE reads, yielding one entry per CDR3 protein. The sample shows 40,000 to 50,000 distinct CDR3 sequences, about 1.8% of them seen only once. The TCR originated in a woman aged 40 to 49 with multiple sclerosis. Sequencing was performed on PBMCs. The chain couples TRBV6-5 to TRBJ2-2, with 7 bases that match TRBD2. The CDR3 region has the DNA TGTGCCAGCAGTTACAGGCTAGCGGCGAACACCGGGGAGCTGTTTTTT. Protein: CASSYRLAANTGELFF.